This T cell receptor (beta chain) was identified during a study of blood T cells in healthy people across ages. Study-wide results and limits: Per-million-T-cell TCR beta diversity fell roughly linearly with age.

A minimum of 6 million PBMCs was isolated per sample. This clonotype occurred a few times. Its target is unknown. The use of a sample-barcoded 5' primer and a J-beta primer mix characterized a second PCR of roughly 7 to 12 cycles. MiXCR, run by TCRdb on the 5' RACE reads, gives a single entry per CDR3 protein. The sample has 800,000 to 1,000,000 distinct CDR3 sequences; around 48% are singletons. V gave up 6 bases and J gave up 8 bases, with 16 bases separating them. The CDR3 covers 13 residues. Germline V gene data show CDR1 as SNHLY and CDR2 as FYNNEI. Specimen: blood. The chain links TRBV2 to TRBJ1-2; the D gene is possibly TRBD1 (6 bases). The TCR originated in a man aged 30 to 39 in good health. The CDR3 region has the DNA TGTGCCAGCAGCCAAAGCCGGGACACCGGCTACACCTTC. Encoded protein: CASSQSRDTGYTF.